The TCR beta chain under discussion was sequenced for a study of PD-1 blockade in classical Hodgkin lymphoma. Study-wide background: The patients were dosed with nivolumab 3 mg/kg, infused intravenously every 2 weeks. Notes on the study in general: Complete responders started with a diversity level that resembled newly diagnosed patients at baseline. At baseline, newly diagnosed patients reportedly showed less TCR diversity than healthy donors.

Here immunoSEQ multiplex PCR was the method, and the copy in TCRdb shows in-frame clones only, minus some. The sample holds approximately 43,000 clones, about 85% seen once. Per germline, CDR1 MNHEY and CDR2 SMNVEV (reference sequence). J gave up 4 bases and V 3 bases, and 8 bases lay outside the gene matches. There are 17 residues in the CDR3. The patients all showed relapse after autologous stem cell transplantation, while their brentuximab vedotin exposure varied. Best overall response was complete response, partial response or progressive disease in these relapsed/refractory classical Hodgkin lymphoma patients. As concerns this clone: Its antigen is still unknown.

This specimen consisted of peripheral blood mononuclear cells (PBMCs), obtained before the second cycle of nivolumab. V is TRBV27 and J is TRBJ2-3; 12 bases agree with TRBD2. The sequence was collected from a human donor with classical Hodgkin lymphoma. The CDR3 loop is CASSLSRLAGVPDTQYF. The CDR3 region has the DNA TGTGCCAGCAGTTTGTCACGACTAGCGGGAGTACCAGATACGCAGTATTTT.